This TCR beta chain was retrieved from a study of CD8+ T cells in alopecia areata. Trimming shortened V by 4 bases and J by 9 bases, and 25 bases separated the two germline ends. The CDR3 covers 16 residues. Germline-derived CDR1 and CDR2 are LGHNT and FRNRAP. Treatment noted: oral pan-JAK inhibitor, 5-10 mg twice daily. cDNA serving as the sequencing template came from extracted, reverse transcribed RNA. The data were produced by immunoSEQ multiplex PCR, yet TCRdb's version contains in-frame clones alone and is incomplete. The sample holds around 110,000 clones, around 50% seen once. The receptor's source is a human donor with alopecia areata. The chain combines TRBV12-5 with TRBJ2-7, with a tentative D call TRBD2 (6 bases). Source: CD8+ T cells sorted from blood, taken at week 24, from a patient treated with tofacitinib. The CDR3, as DNA: TGTGCTAGTGGTTCAAGCCAGACCGGGACTCCTTTTAGGCAGTACTTC. It specifies CASGSSQTGTPFRQYF.